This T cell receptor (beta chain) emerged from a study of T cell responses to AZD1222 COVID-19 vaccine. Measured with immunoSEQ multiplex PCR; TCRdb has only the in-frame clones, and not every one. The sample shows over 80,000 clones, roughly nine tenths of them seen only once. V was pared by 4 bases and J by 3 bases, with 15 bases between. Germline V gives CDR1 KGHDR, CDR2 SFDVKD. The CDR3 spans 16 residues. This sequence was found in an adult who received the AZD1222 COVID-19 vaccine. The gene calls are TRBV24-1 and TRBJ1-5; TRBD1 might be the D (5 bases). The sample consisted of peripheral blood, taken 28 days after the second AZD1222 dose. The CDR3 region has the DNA TGTGCCACCAGTGAGGCAGGGCGAGGGGACAATCAGCCCCAGCATTTT. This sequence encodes CATSEAGRGDNQPQHF.